This section outlines one T cell receptor beta chain sequence together with its context. Germline V lookup: CDR1 SEHNR, CDR2 FQNEAQ (reference sequence). V gave up 3 bases and J gave up 3 bases; unmatched junction bases: 8. This CDR3 contains 17 residues. The data were obtained in a study of blood T cell repertoires in COVID-19. Study-wide context: The origin of the acute and convalescent COVID-19 samples was the United States, Italy and Spain. In each case, the material was cDNA or gDNA derived from T cells, B-cell-depleted T cells, or PBMCs.

As processed by the authors: Amplifying reference gene primers gave estimates of nucleated cell counts. The table came from immunoSEQ multiplex PCR; TCRdb's copy has only in-frame clones and leaves some out. That table is the source of V, J and clone size, and D and trimming were worked out from the DNA. The data contain just over 650,000 clones, just under 90% of them singletons. The chain links TRBV7-9 to TRBJ2-2; 9 nucleotides agree with TRBD2. Sequencing was done on a sample of peripheral blood. This receptor was obtained from a woman younger than 35 with acute or convalescent COVID-19. The DNA of the CDR3 is TGTGCCAGCAGCTTCCCCGGCAGCGGGGGGTACACCGGGGAGCTGTTTTTT. Its translation is CASSFPGSGGYTGELFF.